A selection of T cell receptor beta chains follows, all from one sample in a study of OX40 agonist ivuxolimab in advanced cancers. The repertoire was sequenced with immunoSEQ multiplex PCR; TCRdb's copy has only in-frame clones and lacks some. The sample has around 30,000 clones; about 86% are singletons. Sample: CD4+ or CD8+ T cells sorted from blood, taken in a trial of the OX40 agonist ivuxolimab. The origin of the receptors is an adult with an advanced solid tumor such as melanoma, head and neck, liver or kidney cancer. The conserved cysteine and the conserved F or W are not part of the CDR3 here. The order of the fields is D gene, V gene, CDR3 protein. A D gene is named only where the DNA matches it firmly.

D gene: .
V gene: TRBV6-5
CDR3 protein: ASRPDGKYEQY

D gene: .
V gene: TRBV4-1
CDR3 protein: ASSHVHSHEQY

D gene: TRBD2
V gene: TRBV4-2
CDR3 protein: ASSQGLAVNGELF

D gene: .
V gene: TRBV30
CDR3 protein: AWRGLTNTGELF

D gene: TRBD1
V gene: TRBV27
CDR3 protein: ASTKTGIGELF

D gene: .
V gene: TRBV27
CDR3 protein: ASSLSGSTEAF

D gene: .
V gene: TRBV13
CDR3 protein: ASSFGTLSSEQY

D gene: TRBD2
V gene: TRBV5-6
CDR3 protein: ASSTLAGGPPGNEQY

D gene: TRBD2
V gene: TRBV19
CDR3 protein: ASSDTSGGWDTQY

D gene: .
V gene: TRBV11-3
CDR3 protein: ASSTRLSAWEKLF

D gene: TRBD1
V gene: TRBV5-4
CDR3 protein: ASNPPGTGVDWDGYT

D gene: .
V gene: TRBV28
CDR3 protein: ASSPGDNDYEQY

D gene: .
V gene: TRBV6-5
CDR3 protein: ASSSPGGANTEAF

D gene: TRBD1
V gene: TRBV5-8
CDR3 protein: ASSHDRGDSYEQY

D gene: TRBD2
V gene: TRBV9
CDR3 protein: ASSVWEGTSAFNEQF

D gene: TRBD2
V gene: TRBV5-4
CDR3 protein: ASSPGEGYNEQF

D gene: .
V gene: TRBV15
CDR3 protein: ATSRMGDNQPQH

D gene: .
V gene: TRBV4-1
CDR3 protein: ASSQVGGKGETQY

D gene: .
V gene: TRBV6-6
CDR3 protein: ASSVGGSNQPQH

D gene: TRBD2
V gene: TRBV6-4
CDR3 protein: ASSPLFGRGIYNEQF

D gene: .
V gene: TRBV7-3
CDR3 protein: ASSFRGPSSTDTQY

D gene: .
V gene: TRBV9
CDR3 protein: ASSVENRAYNEQF

D gene: .
V gene: TRBV5-1
CDR3 protein: ASSLPQGQPGTTRAGFGELF

D gene: .
V gene: TRBV9
CDR3 protein: ASSDSIGSGGETQY

D gene: TRBD2
V gene: TRBV5-4
CDR3 protein: ASSFRGGTEQF

D gene: TRBD1
V gene: TRBV28
CDR3 protein: ASSWDRASYEQY

D gene: .
V gene: TRBV5-4
CDR3 protein: ASSLEGERVQETQY

D gene: .
V gene: TRBV15
CDR3 protein: ATSRGRGSTYEQY

D gene: .
V gene: TRBV9
CDR3 protein: ASSPSAGELF

D gene: .
V gene: TRBV7-9
CDR3 protein: ASSLGGSPLH

D gene: .
V gene: TRBV7-9
CDR3 protein: ASSPQGQPYEQY

D gene: .
V gene: TRBV19
CDR3 protein: ASRSRGNTEAF

D gene: .
V gene: TRBV4-1
CDR3 protein: ASSLRDQAYEQY

D gene: .
V gene: TRBV4-1
CDR3 protein: ASSQGPNTGELF

D gene: .
V gene: TRBV11-1
CDR3 protein: ASSLAALSNQPQH